These 10 T cell receptor beta chains were all obtained from the same sample, sequenced in a study of beta chain features in type 1 diabetes. The study reverse transcribed the entire isolated RNA, so it sequenced expressed TCRB transcripts. The assay was immunoSEQ multiplex PCR, and TCRdb's table has in-frame clones only and misses some. The sample holds about 470,000 clones, about 29% seen once. Sequencing input: naive CD4+ T cells from blood. The source is a man between 18 and 29 years old in good health.

The chain employs TRBV28 and TRBJ2-6, with TRBD2 as a possible D gene (5 bases). Germline lookup yields CDR1 MDHEN and CDR2 SYDVKM. The CDR3 consists of 14 residues. Trimming removed 10 bases at V and 0 bases at J, with 10 bases between. In nucleotides, the CDR3 is TGTGCCACCCAACGGGGCTCTGGGGCCAACGTCCTGACTTTC. Residues: CATQRGSGANVLTF. The variable domain in full, completed from reference TRBV28 and TRBJ2-6, reads DVKVTQSSRYLVKRTGEKVFLECVQDMDHENMFWYRQDPGLGLRLIYFSYDVKMKEKGDIPEGYSVSREKKERFSLILESASTNQTSMYLCATQRGSGANVLTFGAGSRLTVL.

The J gene is TRBJ2-1, the V gene TRBV9; the D is unclear. CDR3 length: 14 residues. Germline V gives CDR1 SGDLS, CDR2 YYNGEE. V was shortened by 0 bases and J by 4 bases, with 8 bases between the two germline ends. The CDR3 DNA follows: TGTGCCAGCAGCGTAGCCGCTAGATACAATGAGCAGTTCTTC. It yields the protein CASSVAARYNEQFF.

The count of this clone is one. J is TRBJ1-4 and V is TRBV4-3; D not certain. Germline-derived CDR1 and CDR2 are LGHNA and YSLEER. The CDR3 length is 17 residues. Trimming removed 0 bases from V and 7 bases from J, with 18 bases in between. CDR3 bases: TGCGCCAGCAGCCAAGAAGCATCCGTTGGAATACCTGAAAAACTGTTTTTT. It is translated as CASSQEASVGIPEKLFF.

This chain links TRBV5-1 with TRBJ2-3, with 10 bases identical to TRBD2. This CDR3 is built from 16 residues. Germline trimming cut 5 bases from V and 2 bases from J; bases unmatched to any gene: 8. Germline CDR1 SGHRS, CDR2 YFSETQ. The CDR3 region is CASRTQLAGITDTQYF. DNA for the CDR3: TGCGCCAGCAGGACACAACTAGCGGGGATCACAGATACGCAGTATTTT.

The chain links TRBV4-1 to TRBJ2-7; D not resolved. V dropped 1 base and J dropped 7 bases, with 14 bases sitting between them. From germline, CDR1 is MGHRA and CDR2 YSYEKL. The CDR3 runs to 14 residues. The CDR3 nucleotides read TGCGCCAGCAGCCAAGTTACAGAGACTTCGGAGCAGTACTTC. This gives the protein CASSQVTETSEQYF.

This clone has just a few counts. The gene calls are TRBV4-1 and TRBJ2-4; perhaps TRBD2 as D (6 bases). The germline V and J ends were trimmed by 5 bases and 3 bases, with 11 bases remaining between them. The germline gives CDR1 MGHRA, CDR2 YSYEKL. The CDR3 is 14 amino acids. In nucleotides, the CDR3 is TGCGCCAGCAGCTTTGCGGGATACAAAAACATTCAGTACTTC. Translated: CASSFAGYKNIQYF.

J is TRBJ1-1 and V is TRBV15; the match to TRBD1 covers 9 bases. The ends lost 5 bases at V and 4 bases at J; junction bases unmatched: 5. CDR3 length: 14 residues. CDR1 is LNHNV, CDR2 YYDKDF, per germline (reference sequence). As DNA, the CDR3 is TGTGCCACCAGCCCCCGGACAGGGGTCACTGAAGCTTTCTTT. Its translation: CATSPRTGVTEAFF. The full variable domain, with the rest looked up from reference TRBV15 and TRBJ1-1, is DAMVIQNPRYQVTQFGKPVTLSCSQTLNHNVMYWYQQKSSQAPKLLFHYYDKDFNNEADTPDNFQSRRPNTSFCFLDIRSPGLGDTAMYLCATSPRTGVTEAFFGQGTRLTVV.

This clone was found a few times. CDR3 in DNA: TGTGCCAGCAAACAGGCAGATGGCTACACCTTC. Amino acids: CASKQADGYTF. The genes are TRBV6-1 and TRBJ1-2; D possibly corresponds to TRBD1 (5 bases). V was trimmed by 7 bases and J by 6 bases, leaving 9 bases between them. This CDR3 comprises 11 residues. Per the germline V gene, CDR1 is MNHNS and CDR2 is SASEGT.

This rearrangement joins TRBV7-9 to TRBJ2-5; possible D gene TRBD2, 6 bases. Per the germline V gene, CDR1 is SEHNR and CDR2 is FQNEAQ (reference sequence). The CDR3 has 13 residues. The V gene lost 5 bases and the J gene lost 4 bases, with 11 bases spanning the gap. CDR3 in DNA: TGTGCCAGCAGCGCGACGGGGGTAGAGACCCAGTACTTC. This sequence encodes CASSATGVETQYF.

V usage is TRBV30 and J usage is TRBJ1-1; D unclear. CDR3 length equals 12 residues. CDR1 and CDR2 from the germline V gene are GTSNPN and SVGIG (reference sequence). The V end lost 4 bases, the J end lost 0 bases, and 6 bases lay between the germline ends. The CDR3 DNA is TGTGCCTGGAACACGCTGAACACTGAAGCTTTCTTT. This gives the protein CAWNTLNTEAFF.